The 30 T cell receptor beta chains reported below all come from one sample, sequenced in a study of cytomegalovirus exposure and HLA in healthy donors. The PCR was carried out with 60 Vbeta primers and 13 Jbeta primers. Assay: immunoSEQ multiplex PCR; the TCRdb copy retains only in-frame clones and omits some. The sample has under 100,000 clones, 76% seen once. Sequenced sample: PBMCs. The receptors here all came from a middle-aged man in good health and CMV-seronegative.

This clone was seen a few times. The V gene is TRBV30, the J gene TRBJ1-2; 7 positions match TRBD1. Germline CDR1 is GTSNPN and CDR2 is SVGIG (reference sequence). The V and J ends lost 4 bases and 10 bases, in that order; junction bases with no gene match: 18. CDR3 length: 15 residues. The CDR3 spells CAWTSMKTLTGVYTF. The CDR3 DNA reads TGTGCCTGGACCTCGATGAAGACCCTCACAGGGGTCTACACCTTC.

This sequence joins TRBV5-6 and TRBJ1-1; D call uncertain. Germline-derived CDR1 and CDR2 are SGHDT and YYEEEE. V was pared by 0 bases and J by 5 bases, with 5 bases between. The CDR3 has 12 amino acids. CDR3 DNA sequence: TGTGCCAGCAGCTTGGTGACTACTGAAGCTTTCTTT. It encodes CASSLVTTEAFF. Together with reference TRBV5-6 and TRBJ1-1, the CDR3 gives the full variable domain: DAGVTQSPTHLIKTRGQQVTLRCSPKSGHDTVSWYQQALGQGPQFIFQYYEEEERQRGNFPDRFSGHQFPNYSSELNVNALLLGDSALYLCASSLVTTEAFFGQGTRLTVV.

This clone was seen a handful of times. The chain is built from TRBV9 and TRBJ2-1; the D is unclear. CDR1 is SGDLS and CDR2 is YYNGEE in the germline V gene. The germline V and J ends were trimmed by 1 base and 2 bases, with 10 bases remaining between them. The CDR3 covers 15 residues. CDR3 in DNA: TGTGCCAGCAGCGTATTGGCAGTCCCCTACAATGAGCAGTTCTTC. Its protein product is CASSVLAVPYNEQFF.

The V call is TRBV18, the J call TRBJ2-6; 9 positions match TRBD2. The V segment lost 2 bases and the J segment 0 bases; nucleotides outside the gene matches: 11. The CDR3 consists of 20 residues. CDR1 is KGHSH, CDR2 LQKENI, per germline. Here the CDR3 DNA reads TGTGCCAGCTCACCAGTGGGCCTTAGCGGGGGCCCCTCTGGGGCCAACGTCCTGACTTTC. Encoded protein: CASSPVGLSGGPSGANVLTF.

The chain has TRBV9 and TRBJ2-1; TRBD1 aligns across 8 bases. V lost 2 bases to trimming and J lost 5 bases; unmatched junction nucleotides: 6. The CDR3 has 15 amino acids. Germline loops: CDR1 SGDLS, CDR2 YYNGEE. The CDR3: CASSVRTGSHNEQFF. Here the CDR3 DNA reads TGTGCCAGCAGCGTTAGGACAGGGTCTCACAATGAGCAGTTCTTC.

The V call is TRBV7-9, the J call TRBJ1-4, with TRBD1 identical over 10 bases. The CDR3 contains 15 residues. From germline, CDR1 is SEHNR and CDR2 FQNEAQ (reference sequence). V was pared by 6 bases and J by 3 bases, with 4 bases of the junction left unmatched. CDR3 sequence (DNA): TGTGCCAGCAGATACGGACAGGGGGCTAATGAAAAACTGTTTTTT. Amino acids: CASRYGQGANEKLFF.

J is TRBJ1-2 and V is TRBV5-6; D uncertain. V gave up 0 bases and J gave up 8 bases, with 14 bases separating them. The CDR3 sequence is 14 residues long. Germline lookup yields CDR1 SGHDT and CDR2 YYEEEE. CDR3 amino acids: CASSLASGIGGYTF. The CDR3 region has the DNA TGTGCCAGCAGCTTGGCATCCGGGATCGGGGGCTACACCTTC.

The chain links TRBV5-4 to TRBJ1-1; 9 bases are shared with TRBD1. Germline CDR1 reads SGHNT; CDR2 reads YYREEE (reference sequence). With V trimmed by 4 bases and J by 7 bases, 8 bases remained unmatched. The CDR3 has 14 amino acids. The CDR3 region is CASSPTGGRIEAFF. In nucleotides, the CDR3 is TGTGCCAGCAGCCCGACAGGGGGGCGGATTGAAGCTTTCTTT.

The rearrangement joins TRBV5-5 to TRBJ1-2; D possibly corresponds to TRBD1 (5 bases). The CDR3 has 16 amino acids. V dropped 0 bases and J dropped 4 bases, with 16 bases sitting between them. The germline CDR1 and CDR2 sequences are SGHKS and YYEKEE (reference sequence). The CDR3 nucleotides are TGTGCCAGCAGCTTGGCCTTACCGGGGGAAATCTATGGCTACACCTTC. It codes for CASSLALPGEIYGYTF. Supplemented by reference TRBV5-5 and TRBJ1-2, the full variable domain reads DAGVTQSPTHLIKTRGQQVTLRCSPISGHKSVSWYQQVLGQGPQFIFQYYEKEERGRGNFPDRFSARQFPNYSSELNVNALLLGDSALYLCASSLALPGEIYGYTFGSGTRLTVV.

The V gene is TRBV4-2, the J gene TRBJ1-1; TRBD1 matches at 9 bases. This CDR3 comprises 14 residues. Germline V CDR1 and CDR2: LGHNA, YNFKEQ. Losses at the gene ends were 2 bases for V and 11 bases for J; bases not matched to a gene: 9. CDR3 sequence (DNA): TGTGCCAGCAGCCAACCAGGCACAGGGGGCTTTGCTTTCTTT. Translating gives CASSQPGTGGFAFF.

The V call is TRBV10-1, the J call TRBJ1-2, with D possibly being TRBD1 (5 bases). This CDR3 region has 19 residues. Looked up from germline, CDR1 is WNHNN and CDR2 is SYGVQD (reference sequence). Trimming left V 5 bases short and J 5 bases short, with 30 bases between. CDR3 amino acids: CASSCLKGPTPQLNYGYTF. The CDR3 DNA follows: TGCGCCAGCAGTTGTCTTAAGGGGCCGACTCCTCAACTGAATTATGGCTACACCTTC.

The rearrangement links TRBV7-2 to TRBJ2-5, with 7 bases identical to TRBD2. Germline loops: CDR1 SGHTA, CDR2 FQGNSA. CDR3 length: 14 amino acids. Trimming cost V 7 bases and J 2 bases; bases outside gene matches: 7. The DNA of the CDR3 is TGTGCCAGCACCGAGGGGAGGGCACAAGAGACCCAGTACTTC. Translation: CASTEGRAQETQYF.

The V gene is TRBV6-1, the J gene TRBJ1-6, with 7 bases lining up with TRBD1. Trimming took 4 bases from V and 6 from J; bases not matched to a gene: 6. This CDR3 spans 15 amino acids. The V gene's germline CDR1 is MNHNS and CDR2 SASEGT. The CDR3 loop reads CASSGSGGTNSPLHF. The CDR3, as DNA: TGTGCCAGCAGTGGCTCAGGGGGGACTAATTCACCCCTCCACTTT.

The chain is built from TRBV28 and TRBJ1-2; D gene ambiguous. Trimming took 2 bases from V and 7 from J, leaving 8 bases between them. Per germline, CDR1 MDHEN and CDR2 SYDVKM. CDR3 length equals 12 residues. CDR3 protein: CASSLISGGYTF. The CDR3 nucleotides are TGTGCCAGCAGTTTAATTTCCGGTGGCTACACCTTC.

The rearrangement links TRBV27 to TRBJ1-1; TRBD1 aligns across 7 bases. In germline, CDR1 is MNHEY, CDR2 SMNVEV (reference sequence). The V and J ends lost 6 bases and 11 bases, in that order; junction bases with no gene match: 15. The CDR3 extends over 14 amino acids. The CDR3 protein is CASRPFRDRERAFF. The CDR3, as DNA: TGTGCCAGCAGGCCCTTCCGGGACAGAGAGCGGGCTTTCTTT.

The V call is TRBV6-6, the J call TRBJ2-6; TRBD2 agrees at 8 bases. The CDR3 is 15 amino acids. Per germline, CDR1 MNHNY and CDR2 SVGAGI (reference sequence). The ends lost 8 bases at V and 4 bases at J; junction bases unmatched: 7. CDR3 nucleotides: TGTGCCAGCGGAAATAGCGGGGCCGGGGCCAACGTCCTGACTTTC. Translated, it gives CASGNSGAGANVLTF.

The chain carries TRBV19 and TRBJ2-1; 11 bases line up with TRBD2. V lost 5 bases and J lost 1; bases outside the gene matches: 1. The CDR3 is 15 amino acids. CDR1 and CDR2 from the germline V gene are LNHDA and SQIVND (reference sequence). CDR3 DNA: TGTGCCAGTAGTCTAGCGGGGGGATCCTACAATGAGCAGTTCTTC. Amino acid sequence: CASSLAGGSYNEQFF.

This rearrangement joins TRBV7-9 to TRBJ2-1, with D uncertain. The CDR3 runs 15 residues. CDR1 is SEHNR and CDR2 is FQNEAQ in the germline V gene (reference sequence). The V end was cut by 8 bases, the J end by 0 bases, with 14 bases between. Here the CDR3 reads CASSLVAASYNEQFF. The CDR3 nucleotides are TGTGCCAGCTCCCTAGTTGCTGCCTCCTACAATGAGCAGTTCTTC. The whole variable domain, remainder taken from reference TRBV7-9 and TRBJ2-1, is DTGVSQNPRHKITKRGQNVTFRCDPISEHNRLYWYRQTLGQGPEFLTYFQNEAQLEKSRLLSDRFSAERPKGSFSTLEIQRTEQGDSAMYLCASSLVAASYNEQFFGPGTRLTVL.

In DNA form, the CDR3 reads TGTGCCAGCAGTGAGTCCAGGGGAAGGTCACCCCTCCACTTT. Encoded protein: CASSESRGRSPLHF. The J gene is TRBJ1-6, the V gene TRBV2; the D gene is possibly TRBD1 (6 bases). V was shortened by 3 bases and J by 10 bases, with 13 bases between the two germline ends. Germline CDR1 is SNHLY and CDR2 is FYNNEI. This CDR3 spans 14 amino acids.

This chain links TRBV7-2 with TRBJ2-4; 8 positions agree with TRBD2. CDR1 is SGHTA, CDR2 FQGNSA, per germline. The CDR3 is 16 residues long. Trimming removed 3 bases from V and 8 bases from J; junction bases left unmatched: 12. The CDR3 reads CASSFFSGGLGDIQYF. Here the CDR3 DNA reads TGTGCCAGCAGCTTTTTCTCGGGGGGGCTGGGGGACATTCAGTACTTC.

V usage is TRBV6-1 and J usage is TRBJ1-2; D remains ambiguous. Trimming removed 0 bases from V and 4 bases from J, with 12 bases in between. Germline lookup yields CDR1 MNHNS and CDR2 SASEGT. The CDR3 has 15 residues. In DNA, the CDR3 is TGTGCCAGCAGTGAAGCGGTCGTCACCAGCTATGGCTACACCTTC. This gives the protein CASSEAVVTSYGYTF.

A few counts support this clone. This sequence joins TRBV5-1 and TRBJ2-7; D perhaps matches TRBD2 (5 bases). With 4 bases removed from V and 5 bases from J, the gap between germline ends came to 19 bases. The germline V gene encodes CDR1 SGHRS and CDR2 YFSETQ. The CDR3 contains 15 residues. In DNA, the CDR3 is TGCGCCAGCAGCAATAAAGGTGCTAGCCTCGACGAGCAGTACTTC. This sequence encodes CASSNKGASLDEQYF. The full variable domain, rest sourced from reference TRBV5-1 and TRBJ2-7, is KAGVTQTPRYLIKTRGQQVTLSCSPISGHRSVSWYQQTPGQGLQFLFEYFSETQRNKGNFPGRFSGRQFSNSRSEMNVSTLELGDSALYLCASSNKGASLDEQYFGPGTRLTVT.

The J gene is TRBJ1-1, the V gene TRBV15; D remains unclear. The V end lost 1 base, the J end lost 1 base, and 7 bases lay between the germline ends. Germline V gives CDR1 LNHNV, CDR2 YYDKDF (reference sequence). This CDR3 is 14 amino acids long. CDR3: CATSRVRENTEAFF. The CDR3 region has the DNA TGTGCCACCAGCAGAGTGAGGGAGAACACTGAAGCTTTCTTT.

The chain combines TRBV7-3 with TRBJ2-3; the D gene is possibly TRBD2 (5 bases). Deletions cut 5 bases from V and 8 bases from J, with 8 bases between. The CDR3 length is 11 residues. Germline V gene lookup returns CDR1 SGHTA and CDR2 FQGTGA. The CDR3 nucleotides read TGTGCCAGCAGCGGAGGAAGTACGCAGTATTTT. It codes for CASSGGSTQYF. The full variable domain, completed using reference TRBV7-3 and TRBJ2-3, is GAGVSQTPSNKVTEKGKYVELRCDPISGHTALYWYRQSLGQGPEFLIYFQGTGAADDSGLPNDRFFAVRPEGSVSTLKIQRTERGDSAVYLCASSGGSTQYFGPGTRLTVL.

The chain is built from TRBV6-1 and TRBJ2-5; D remains unclear. The end of the DNA is better explained by TRBJ2-7, so the J call may be wrong. CDR1 MNHNS and CDR2 SASEGT come from the germline V gene. This CDR3 spans 13 amino acids. Here the CDR3 reads CASIGQATDEQYF. The CDR3 region has the DNA TGTGCCAGCATAGGTCAGGCTACCGACGAGCAGTACTTC.

V gene TRBV28 combines with J gene TRBJ2-7, with 8 nucleotides matching TRBD1. The CDR3 has 14 residues. CDR1 MDHEN and CDR2 SYDVKM come from the germline V gene. Germline trimming cut 6 bases from V and 2 bases from J; bases unmatched to any gene: 6. The CDR3 coding sequence is TGTGCCAGCAGGCCTTGGACAGGGACCTACGAGCAGTACTTC. It is translated as CASRPWTGTYEQYF.

The genes are TRBV7-6 and TRBJ2-2; 14 bases fit TRBD2. V lost 5 bases to trimming and J lost 7 bases; unmatched junction nucleotides: 6. The germline V gene encodes CDR1 SGHVS and CDR2 FNYEAQ. CDR3 length: 16 amino acids. The CDR3 region has the DNA TGTGCCAGCAGCCTCGGGACTAGCGGGGGCTACGGGGAGCTGTTTTTT. Translation: CASSLGTSGGYGELFF.

The genes are TRBV28 and TRBJ2-3; 7 positions agree with TRBD2. The CDR3 has 16 amino acids. Germline V gives CDR1 MDHEN, CDR2 SYDVKM. V trimming: 5 bases; J trimming: 5 bases; junction bases outside the gene matches: 13. In nucleotides, the CDR3 is TGTGCCAGCAGTACCCCTAGCGGTTTTACGAGAGATACGCAGTATTTT. Translated: CASSTPSGFTRDTQYF.

This chain joins TRBV11-2 and TRBJ2-2, with D tentatively TRBD2 (6 bases). The CDR3 contains 15 residues. The germline V gene has CDR1 SGHAT and CDR2 FQNNGV. The V end was cut by 6 bases, the J end by 3 bases, with 14 bases between. The CDR3 DNA sequence: TGTGCCAGCAGTCCTTTCGGGGGATACACCGGGGAGCTGTTTTTT. Its translation: CASSPFGGYTGELFF.

V and J are TRBV28 and TRBJ1-4, with TRBD1 matching 9 bases. The CDR3 totals 18 residues. V lost 9 bases, J lost 2 bases, and 16 bases stayed unmatched. Germline assignment: CDR1 MDHEN and CDR2 SYDVKM. The CDR3 here is CASSSRDRESWTNEKLFF. The CDR3, as DNA: TGTGCCAGTTCCTCGAGGGACAGGGAATCTTGGACTAATGAAAAACTGTTTTTT.